The TCR beta chain described here comes from a study of CD8+CD57+ T cells in acquired aplastic anemia. Study in general: Yields of DNA that came from sorted CD4+ and CD8+ cells averaged about 3.4 ug. General observations from the study: Statistical testing detected no significant gap in CD8+ Simpson's diversity between patients and controls.

Investigators profiled TCR beta VDJ and CDR3 from genomic DNA template. TCRdb reanalysed the reads using MiXCR and keeps one entry per CDR3 protein. The data contain tens of thousands of distinct CDR3 sequences, under 80% of them singletons. This clonotype was found many times. Its specificity is unknown. Whoever was chosen for sequencing had shown CD8+CD57+ cell expansion by flow cytometry. The patients, all of them, had severe acquired aplastic anemia. This clonotype originated in a human donor with aplastic anemia. The sequencing input was sorted CD4+, CD8+, or CD8+CD57+ T cells (not recorded which) from PBMCs.

CDR3 nucleotide sequence: TGTGCCAGCAGTGCGTCGGGAAATCAGCCCCAGCATTTT. It specifies CASSASGNQPQHF. The V gene is TRBV2, the J gene TRBJ1-5; no clear D gene. In germline, CDR1 is SNHLY, CDR2 FYNNEI. The CDR3 has 13 residues. The V gene lost 4 bases and the J gene lost 4 bases, with 8 bases spanning the gap.